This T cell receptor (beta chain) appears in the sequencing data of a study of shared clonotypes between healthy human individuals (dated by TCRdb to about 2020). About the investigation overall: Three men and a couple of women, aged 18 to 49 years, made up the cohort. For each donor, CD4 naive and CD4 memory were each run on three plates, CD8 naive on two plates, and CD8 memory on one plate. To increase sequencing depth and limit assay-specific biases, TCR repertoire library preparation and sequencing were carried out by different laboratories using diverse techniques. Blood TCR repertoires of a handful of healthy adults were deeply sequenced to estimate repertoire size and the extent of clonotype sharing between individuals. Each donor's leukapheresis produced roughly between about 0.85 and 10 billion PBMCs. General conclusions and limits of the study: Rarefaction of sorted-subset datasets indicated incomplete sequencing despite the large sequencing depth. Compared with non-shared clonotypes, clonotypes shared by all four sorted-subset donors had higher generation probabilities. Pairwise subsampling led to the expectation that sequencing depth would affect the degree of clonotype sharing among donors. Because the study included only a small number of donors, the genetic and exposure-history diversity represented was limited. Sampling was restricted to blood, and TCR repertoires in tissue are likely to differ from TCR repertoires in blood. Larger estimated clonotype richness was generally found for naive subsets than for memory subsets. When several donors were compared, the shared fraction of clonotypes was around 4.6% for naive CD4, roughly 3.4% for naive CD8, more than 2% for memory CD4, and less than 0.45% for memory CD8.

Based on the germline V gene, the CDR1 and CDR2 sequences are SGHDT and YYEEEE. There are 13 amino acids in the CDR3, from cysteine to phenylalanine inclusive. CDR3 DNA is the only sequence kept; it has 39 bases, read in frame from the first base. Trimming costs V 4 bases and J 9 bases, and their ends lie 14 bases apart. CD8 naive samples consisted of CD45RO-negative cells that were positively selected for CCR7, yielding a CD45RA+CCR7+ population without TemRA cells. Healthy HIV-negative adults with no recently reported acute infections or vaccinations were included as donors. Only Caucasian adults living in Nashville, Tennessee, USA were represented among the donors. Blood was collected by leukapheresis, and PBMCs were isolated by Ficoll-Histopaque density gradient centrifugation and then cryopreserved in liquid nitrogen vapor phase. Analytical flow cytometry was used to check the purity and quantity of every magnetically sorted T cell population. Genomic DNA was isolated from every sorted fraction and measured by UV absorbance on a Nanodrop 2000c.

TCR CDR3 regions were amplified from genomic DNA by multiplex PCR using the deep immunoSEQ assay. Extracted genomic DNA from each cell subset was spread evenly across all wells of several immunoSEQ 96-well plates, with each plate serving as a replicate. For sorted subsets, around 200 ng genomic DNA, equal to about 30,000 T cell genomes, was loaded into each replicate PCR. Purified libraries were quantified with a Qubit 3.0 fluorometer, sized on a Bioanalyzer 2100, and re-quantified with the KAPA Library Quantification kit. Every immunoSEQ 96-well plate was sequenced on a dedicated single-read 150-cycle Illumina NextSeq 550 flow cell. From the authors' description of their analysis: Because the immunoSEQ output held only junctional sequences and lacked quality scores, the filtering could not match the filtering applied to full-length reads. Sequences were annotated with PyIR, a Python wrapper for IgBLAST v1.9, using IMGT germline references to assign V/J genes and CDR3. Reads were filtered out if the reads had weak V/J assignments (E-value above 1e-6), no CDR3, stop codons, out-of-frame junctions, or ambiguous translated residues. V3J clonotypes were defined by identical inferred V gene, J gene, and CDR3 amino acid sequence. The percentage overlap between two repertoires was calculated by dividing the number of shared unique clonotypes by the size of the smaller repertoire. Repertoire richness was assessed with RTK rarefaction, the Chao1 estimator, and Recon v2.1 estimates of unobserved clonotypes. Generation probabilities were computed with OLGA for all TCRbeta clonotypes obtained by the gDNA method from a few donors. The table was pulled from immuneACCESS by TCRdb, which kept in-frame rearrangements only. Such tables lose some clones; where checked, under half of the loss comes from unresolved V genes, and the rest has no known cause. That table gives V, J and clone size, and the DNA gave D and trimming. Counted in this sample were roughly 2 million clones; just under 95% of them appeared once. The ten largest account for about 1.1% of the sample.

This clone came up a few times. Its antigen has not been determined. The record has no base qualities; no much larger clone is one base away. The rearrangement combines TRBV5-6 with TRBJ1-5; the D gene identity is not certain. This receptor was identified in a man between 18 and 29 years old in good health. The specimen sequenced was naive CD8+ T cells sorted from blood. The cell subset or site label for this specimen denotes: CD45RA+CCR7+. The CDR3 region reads CASSPRGRAPQHF. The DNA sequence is TGTGCCAGCAGCCCCAGAGGGCGAGCGCCCCAGCATTTT.